This T cell receptor (beta chain) originates from a study of T cell responses to AZD1222 COVID-19 vaccine. Study-wide points: The sample set comprised mostly white British donors with more females, and clonal diversity was possibly underestimated.

The protocol was immunoSEQ multiplex PCR, while the TCRdb copy is restricted to in-frame clones and leaves out a portion. The sample yields around 130,000 clones, just under 95% seen once. Germline values: CDR1 SQVTM, CDR2 ANQGSEA. The CDR3 spans 15 residues. V gave up 7 bases and J gave up 5 bases; unmatched junction bases: 15. Points on this clone: Its specificity is not known.

The source of this sequence is an adult in good health. This material consisted of peripheral blood, taken on day 0 of AZD1222 vaccination. The rearrangement uses TRBV29-1 and TRBJ1-1; 8 bases match TRBD1. The CDR3 region is CSAGDLQGVQTEAFF. CDR3 DNA: TGCAGCGCTGGGGATTTACAGGGGGTTCAAACTGAAGCTTTCTTT.